This T cell receptor (beta chain) was observed in a study of T cells in Graves' hyperthyroidism and ophthalmopathy. At the level of the study: Before any treatment, at initial diagnosis, peripheral blood was collected. Study findings and constraints: Before onset, by a median of approximately 6.8 months, the model predicted ophthalmopathy.

Clinical symptoms, serum thyroxine, TRAb, thyroid ultrasound and orbital computed tomography established diagnosis. Cells are PBMCs isolated from around 9.4 ml of fresh blood. This clonotype was observed a handful of times. What it binds is not known. TCR beta CDR3 region amplification was performed from RNA transcripts. First-round RT-PCR of the TCR CDR3 relied on the HTBI primer set. MiXCR, run by TCRdb on the multiplex PCR reads, gives a single entry per CDR3 protein. The sample contains some 500,000 distinct CDR3 sequences, about 15% of which appear only once. Sequencing was done on a sample of blood. The sequence came from a woman under 40 with Graves' ophthalmopathy.

The CDR3 loop is CSVDWTRNTEAFF. Written as DNA, the CDR3 is TGCAGCGTTGACTGGACGAGGAACACTGAAGCTTTCTTT. This chain connects TRBV29-1 to TRBJ1-1; D remains unclear. Trimming removed 3 bases at V and 1 base at J, with 9 bases between. This CDR3 has 13 residues. Germline V gene sequence: CDR1 SQVTM, CDR2 ANQGSEA.